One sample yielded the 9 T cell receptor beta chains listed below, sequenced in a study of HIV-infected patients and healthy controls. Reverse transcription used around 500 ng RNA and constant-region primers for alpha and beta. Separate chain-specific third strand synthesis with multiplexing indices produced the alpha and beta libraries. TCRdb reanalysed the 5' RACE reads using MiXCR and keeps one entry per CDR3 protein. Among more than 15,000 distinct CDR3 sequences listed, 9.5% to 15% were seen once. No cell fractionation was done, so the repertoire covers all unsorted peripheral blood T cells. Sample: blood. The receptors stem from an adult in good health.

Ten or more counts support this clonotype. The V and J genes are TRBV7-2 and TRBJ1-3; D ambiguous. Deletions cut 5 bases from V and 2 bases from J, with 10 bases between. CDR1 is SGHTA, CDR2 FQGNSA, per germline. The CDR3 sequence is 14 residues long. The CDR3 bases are TGTGCCAGCAGCCCCCGCTCAGCTGGAAACACCATATATTTT. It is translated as CASSPRSAGNTIYF.

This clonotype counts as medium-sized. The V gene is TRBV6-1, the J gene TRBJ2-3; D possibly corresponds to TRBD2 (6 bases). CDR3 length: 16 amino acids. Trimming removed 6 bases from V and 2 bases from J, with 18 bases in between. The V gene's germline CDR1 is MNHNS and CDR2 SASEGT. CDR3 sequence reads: CASRSQPGLNTDTQYF. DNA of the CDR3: TGTGCCAGCAGAAGTCAGCCGGGACTGAACACAGATACGCAGTATTTT.

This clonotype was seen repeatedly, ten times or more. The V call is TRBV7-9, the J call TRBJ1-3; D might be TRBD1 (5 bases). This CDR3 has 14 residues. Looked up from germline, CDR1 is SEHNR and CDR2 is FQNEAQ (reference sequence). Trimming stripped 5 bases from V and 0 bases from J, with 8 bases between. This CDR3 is CASSPDNSGNTIYF. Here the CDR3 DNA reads TGTGCCAGCAGCCCGGACAACTCTGGAAACACCATATATTTT.

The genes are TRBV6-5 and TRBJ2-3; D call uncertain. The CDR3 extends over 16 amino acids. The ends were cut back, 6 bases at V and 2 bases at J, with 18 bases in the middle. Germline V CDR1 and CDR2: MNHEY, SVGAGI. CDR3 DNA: TGTGCCAGCAGCCCTTCACAATTACCGTACACAGATACGCAGTATTTT. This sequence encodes CASSPSQLPYTDTQYF.

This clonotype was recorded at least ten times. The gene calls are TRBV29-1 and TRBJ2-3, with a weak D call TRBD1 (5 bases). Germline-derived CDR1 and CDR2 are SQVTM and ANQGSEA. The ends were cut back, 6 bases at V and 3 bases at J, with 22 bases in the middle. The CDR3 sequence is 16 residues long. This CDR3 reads CSVGSGWGMSTDTQYF. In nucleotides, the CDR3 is TGCAGCGTGGGGTCAGGGTGGGGAATGTCAACAGATACGCAGTATTTT.

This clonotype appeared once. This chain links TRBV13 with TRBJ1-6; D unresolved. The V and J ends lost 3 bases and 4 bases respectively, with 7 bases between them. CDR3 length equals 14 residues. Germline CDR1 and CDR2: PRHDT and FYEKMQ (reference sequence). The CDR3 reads CASSFAQYNSPLHF. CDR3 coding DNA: TGTGCCAGCAGCTTCGCACAGTATAATTCACCCCTCCACTTT.

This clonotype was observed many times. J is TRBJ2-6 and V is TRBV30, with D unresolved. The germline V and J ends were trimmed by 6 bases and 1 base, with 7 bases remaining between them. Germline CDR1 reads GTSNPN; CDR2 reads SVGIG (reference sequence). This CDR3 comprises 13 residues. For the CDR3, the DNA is TGTGCCTGCCGGAAATCTGGGGCCAACGTCCTGACTTTC. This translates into CACRKSGANVLTF.

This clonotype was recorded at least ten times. The CDR3: CASSYWSGRSNTEAFF. The DNA of the CDR3 is TGTGCCAGCAGCTATTGGTCTGGACGGTCGAACACTGAAGCTTTCTTT. The rearrangement uses TRBV7-2 and TRBJ1-1; the D is unclear. CDR1 and CDR2 (germline): SGHTA, FQGNSA. Between the trimmed V and J ends, which lost 4 bases and 1 base, there was a span of 16 bases. This CDR3 is 16 amino acids long.

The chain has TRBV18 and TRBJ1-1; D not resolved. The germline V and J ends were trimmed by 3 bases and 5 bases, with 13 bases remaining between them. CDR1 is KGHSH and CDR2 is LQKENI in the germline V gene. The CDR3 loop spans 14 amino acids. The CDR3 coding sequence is TGTGCCAGCTCACCGCGAGAGGGAATGACTGAAGCTTTCTTT. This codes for CASSPREGMTEAFF.